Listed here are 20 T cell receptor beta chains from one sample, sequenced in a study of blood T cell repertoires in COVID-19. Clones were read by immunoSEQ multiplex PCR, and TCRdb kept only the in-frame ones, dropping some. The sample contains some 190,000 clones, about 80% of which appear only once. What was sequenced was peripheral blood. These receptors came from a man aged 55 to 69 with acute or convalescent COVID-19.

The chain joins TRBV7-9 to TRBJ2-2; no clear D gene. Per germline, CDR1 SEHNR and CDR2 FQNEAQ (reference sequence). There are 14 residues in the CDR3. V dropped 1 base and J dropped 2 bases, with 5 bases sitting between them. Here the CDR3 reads CASSLESNTGELFF. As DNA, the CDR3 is TGTGCCAGCAGCTTAGAAAGCAACACCGGGGAGCTGTTTTTT.

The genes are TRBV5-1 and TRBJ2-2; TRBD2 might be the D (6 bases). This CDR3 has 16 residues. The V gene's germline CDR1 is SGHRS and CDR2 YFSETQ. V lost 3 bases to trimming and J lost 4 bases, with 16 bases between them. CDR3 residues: CASSSNAGIGTGELFF. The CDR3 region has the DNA TGCGCCAGCAGCTCCAACGCGGGAATCGGCACCGGGGAGCTGTTTTTT. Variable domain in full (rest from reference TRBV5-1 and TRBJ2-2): KAGVTQTPRYLIKTRGQQVTLSCSPISGHRSVSWYQQTPGQGLQFLFEYFSETQRNKGNFPGRFSGRQFSNSRSEMNVSTLELGDSALYLCASSSNAGIGTGELFFGEGSRLTVL.

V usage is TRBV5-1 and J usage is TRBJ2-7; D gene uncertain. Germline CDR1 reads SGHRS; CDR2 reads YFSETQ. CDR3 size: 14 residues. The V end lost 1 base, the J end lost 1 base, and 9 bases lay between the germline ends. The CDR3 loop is CASSLTVASYEQYF. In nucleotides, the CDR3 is TGCGCCAGCAGCTTGACAGTCGCTTCCTACGAGCAGTACTTC.

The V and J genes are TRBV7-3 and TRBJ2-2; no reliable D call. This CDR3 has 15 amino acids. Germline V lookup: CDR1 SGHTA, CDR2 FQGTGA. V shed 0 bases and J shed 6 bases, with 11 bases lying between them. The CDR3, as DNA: TGTGCCAGCAGCTTAACCCCGCGCGTGTCCGGGGAGCTGTTTTTT. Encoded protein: CASSLTPRVSGELFF.

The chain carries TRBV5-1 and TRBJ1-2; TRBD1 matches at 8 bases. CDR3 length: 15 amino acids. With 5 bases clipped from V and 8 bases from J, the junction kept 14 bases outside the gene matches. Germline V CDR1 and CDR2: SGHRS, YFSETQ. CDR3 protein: CASSPTGGISEGYTF. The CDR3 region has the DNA TGCGCCAGCAGTCCTACAGGGGGGATTTCTGAGGGCTACACCTTC. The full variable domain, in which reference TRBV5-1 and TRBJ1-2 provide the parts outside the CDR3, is KAGVTQTPRYLIKTRGQQVTLSCSPISGHRSVSWYQQTPGQGLQFLFEYFSETQRNKGNFPGRFSGRQFSNSRSEMNVSTLELGDSALYLCASSPTGGISEGYTFGSGTRLTVV.

CDR3 sequence reads: CASTGLAGRANTEAFF. In nucleotides, the CDR3 is TGTGCCAGCACTGGGTTGGCAGGGAGGGCGAACACTGAAGCTTTCTTT. The rearrangement joins TRBV27 to TRBJ1-1; D perhaps matches TRBD1 (5 bases). The CDR3 extends over 16 amino acids. Per germline, CDR1 MNHEY and CDR2 SMNVEV (reference sequence). V dropped 7 bases and J dropped 1 base, with 19 bases sitting between them.

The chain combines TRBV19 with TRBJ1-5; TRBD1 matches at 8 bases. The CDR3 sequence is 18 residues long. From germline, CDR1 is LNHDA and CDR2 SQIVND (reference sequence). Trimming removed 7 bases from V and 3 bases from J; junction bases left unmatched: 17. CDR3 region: CASTPSPNGQGFNQPQHF. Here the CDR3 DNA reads TGTGCCAGTACCCCCTCTCCTAACGGACAGGGATTCAATCAGCCCCAGCATTTT.

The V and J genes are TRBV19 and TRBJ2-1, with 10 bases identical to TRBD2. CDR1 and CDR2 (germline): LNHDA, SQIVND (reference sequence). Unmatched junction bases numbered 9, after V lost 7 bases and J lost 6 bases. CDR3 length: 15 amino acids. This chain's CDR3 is CASTNIAGGANEQFF. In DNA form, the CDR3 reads TGTGCCAGTACTAACATAGCGGGAGGAGCCAATGAGCAGTTCTTC.

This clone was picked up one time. The CDR3 spells CASSPRDSRTEAFF. The CDR3, as DNA: TGTGCCAGCAGCCCGCGGGACAGTCGCACTGAAGCTTTCTTT. The chain links TRBV9 to TRBJ1-1, with TRBD1 matching 7 bases. Per germline, CDR1 SGDLS and CDR2 YYNGEE. The CDR3 runs to 14 residues. V lost 4 bases and J lost 4; bases outside the gene matches: 7.

Written as DNA, the CDR3 is TGTGCCAGCAGCTTATGGGGACAGGGGGCTAATGAAAAACTGTTTTTT. It yields the protein CASSLWGQGANEKLFF. This chain links TRBV13 with TRBJ1-4; 11 nucleotides agree with TRBD1. CDR3 length equals 16 residues. The trim removed 2 bases at V and 3 bases at J, leaving 2 bases unmatched. Germline V gene sequence: CDR1 PRHDT, CDR2 FYEKMQ (reference sequence).

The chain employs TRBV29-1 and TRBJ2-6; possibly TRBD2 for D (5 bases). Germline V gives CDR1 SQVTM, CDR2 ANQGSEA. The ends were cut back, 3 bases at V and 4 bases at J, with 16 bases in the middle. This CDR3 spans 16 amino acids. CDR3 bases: TGCAGCGTTGAGTGGAGGTCGGGTACAGGGGCCAACGTCCTGACTTTC. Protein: CSVEWRSGTGANVLTF.

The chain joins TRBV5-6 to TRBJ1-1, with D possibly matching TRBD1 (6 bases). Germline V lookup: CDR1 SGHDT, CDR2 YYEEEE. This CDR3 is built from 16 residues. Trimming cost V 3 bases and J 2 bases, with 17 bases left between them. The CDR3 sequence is CASSSLNRDGNTEAFF. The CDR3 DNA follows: TGTGCCAGCAGCTCCTTAAACAGGGACGGTAACACTGAAGCTTTCTTT. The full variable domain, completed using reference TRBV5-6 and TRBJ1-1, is DAGVTQSPTHLIKTRGQQVTLRCSPKSGHDTVSWYQQALGQGPQFIFQYYEEEERQRGNFPDRFSGHQFPNYSSELNVNALLLGDSALYLCASSSLNRDGNTEAFFGQGTRLTVV.

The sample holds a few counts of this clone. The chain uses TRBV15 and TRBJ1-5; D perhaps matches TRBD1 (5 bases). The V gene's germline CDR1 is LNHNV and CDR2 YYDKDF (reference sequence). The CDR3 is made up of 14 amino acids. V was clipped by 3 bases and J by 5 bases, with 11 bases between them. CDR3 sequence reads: CATSSLRVHQPQHF. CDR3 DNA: TGTGCCACCAGCAGTCTCAGGGTGCATCAGCCCCAGCATTTT.

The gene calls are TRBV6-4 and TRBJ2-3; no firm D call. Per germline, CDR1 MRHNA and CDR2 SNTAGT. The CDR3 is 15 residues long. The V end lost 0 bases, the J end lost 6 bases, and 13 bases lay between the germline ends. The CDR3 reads CASSDSTATIDTQYF. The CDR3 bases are TGTGCCAGCAGTGACTCGACCGCGACAATTGATACGCAGTATTTT.

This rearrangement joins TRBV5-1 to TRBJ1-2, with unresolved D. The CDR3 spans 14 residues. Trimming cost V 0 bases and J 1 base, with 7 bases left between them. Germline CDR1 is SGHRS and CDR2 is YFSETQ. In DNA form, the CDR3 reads TGCGCCAGCAGCTTGGATCGGGATAACTATGGCTACACCTTC. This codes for CASSLDRDNYGYTF.

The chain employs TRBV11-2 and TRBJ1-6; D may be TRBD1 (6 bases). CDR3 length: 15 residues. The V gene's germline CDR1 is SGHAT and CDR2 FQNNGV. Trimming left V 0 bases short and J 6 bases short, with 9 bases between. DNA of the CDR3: TGTGCCAGCAGCTTAGAAGGGGGACGTAATTCACCCCTCCACTTT. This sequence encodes CASSLEGGRNSPLHF.

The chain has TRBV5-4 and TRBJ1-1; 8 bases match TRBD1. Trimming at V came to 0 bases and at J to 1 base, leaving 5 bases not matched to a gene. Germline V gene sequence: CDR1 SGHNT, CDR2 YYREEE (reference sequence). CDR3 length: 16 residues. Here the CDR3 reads CASSLEQGARNTEAFF. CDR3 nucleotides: TGTGCCAGCAGCTTGGAGCAGGGGGCCCGGAACACTGAAGCTTTCTTT. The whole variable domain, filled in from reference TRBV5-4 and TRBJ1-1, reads ETGVTQSPTHLIKTRGQQVTLRCSSQSGHNTVSWYQQALGQGPQFIFQYYREEENGRGNFPPRFSGLQFPNYSSELNVNALELDDSALYLCASSLEQGARNTEAFFGQGTRLTVV.

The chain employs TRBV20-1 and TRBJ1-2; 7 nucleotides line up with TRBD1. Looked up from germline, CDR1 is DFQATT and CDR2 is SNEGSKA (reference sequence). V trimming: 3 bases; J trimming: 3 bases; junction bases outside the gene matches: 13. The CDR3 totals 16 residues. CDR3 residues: CSASSYGSGGDYGYTF. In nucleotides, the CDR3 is TGCAGTGCTAGTAGTTATGGGTCAGGGGGAGACTATGGCTACACCTTC.

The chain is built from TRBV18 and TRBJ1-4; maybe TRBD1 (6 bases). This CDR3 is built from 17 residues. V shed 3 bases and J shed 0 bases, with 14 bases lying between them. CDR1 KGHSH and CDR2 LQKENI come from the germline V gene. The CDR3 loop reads CASSPLGGSATNEKLFF. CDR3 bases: TGTGCCAGCTCACCTCTAGGGGGATCAGCAACTAATGAAAAACTGTTTTTT.

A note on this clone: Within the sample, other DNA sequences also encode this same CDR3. CDR3 sequence (DNA): TGTGCCAGCAGTCTCACAGGCTATGGCTACACCTTC. Translated, it gives CASSLTGYGYTF. V usage is TRBV28 and J usage is TRBJ1-2; TRBD1 is a possible D gene (5 bases). CDR1 is MDHEN and CDR2 is SYDVKM in the germline V gene. Trimming stripped 5 bases from V and 4 bases from J, with 8 bases between. The CDR3 has 12 amino acids.